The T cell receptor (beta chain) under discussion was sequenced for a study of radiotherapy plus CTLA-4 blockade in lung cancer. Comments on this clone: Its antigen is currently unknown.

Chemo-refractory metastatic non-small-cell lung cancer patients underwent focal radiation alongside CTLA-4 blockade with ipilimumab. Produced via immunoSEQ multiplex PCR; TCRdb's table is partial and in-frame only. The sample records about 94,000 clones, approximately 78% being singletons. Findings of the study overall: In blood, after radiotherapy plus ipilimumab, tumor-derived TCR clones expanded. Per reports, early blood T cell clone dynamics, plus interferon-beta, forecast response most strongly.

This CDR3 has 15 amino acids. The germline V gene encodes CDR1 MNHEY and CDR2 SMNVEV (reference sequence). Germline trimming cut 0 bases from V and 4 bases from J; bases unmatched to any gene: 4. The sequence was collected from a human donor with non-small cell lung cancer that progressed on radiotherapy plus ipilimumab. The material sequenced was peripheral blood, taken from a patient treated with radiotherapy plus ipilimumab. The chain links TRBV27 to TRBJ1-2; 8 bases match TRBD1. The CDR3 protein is CASSLSGRGPYGYTF. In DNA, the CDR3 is TGTGCCAGCAGTTTATCGGGCAGGGGGCCCTATGGCTACACCTTC.